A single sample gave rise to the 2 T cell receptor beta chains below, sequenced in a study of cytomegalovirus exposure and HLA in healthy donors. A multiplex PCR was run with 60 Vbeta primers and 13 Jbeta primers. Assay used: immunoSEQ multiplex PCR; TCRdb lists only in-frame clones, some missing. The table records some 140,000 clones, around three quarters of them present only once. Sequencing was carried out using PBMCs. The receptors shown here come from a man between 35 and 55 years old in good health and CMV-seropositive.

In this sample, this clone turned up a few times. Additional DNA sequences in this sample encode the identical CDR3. CDR3 coding DNA: TGCGCCAGCCGAGACAGCTCTGGGGCCAACGTCCTGACTTTC. It yields the protein CASRDSSGANVLTF. The genes are TRBV5-1 and TRBJ2-6; D perhaps matches TRBD1 (5 bases). The CDR3 contains 14 residues. Germline V lookup: CDR1 SGHRS, CDR2 YFSETQ. Trimming removed 7 bases from V and 0 bases from J, with 8 bases in between.

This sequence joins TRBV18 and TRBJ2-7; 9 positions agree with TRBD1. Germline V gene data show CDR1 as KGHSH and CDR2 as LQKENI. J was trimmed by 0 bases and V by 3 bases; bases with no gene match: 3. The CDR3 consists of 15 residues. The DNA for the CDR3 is TGTGCCAGCTCACCCTCGGGACAGGGCTCCTACGAGCAGTACTTC. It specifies CASSPSGQGSYEQYF.